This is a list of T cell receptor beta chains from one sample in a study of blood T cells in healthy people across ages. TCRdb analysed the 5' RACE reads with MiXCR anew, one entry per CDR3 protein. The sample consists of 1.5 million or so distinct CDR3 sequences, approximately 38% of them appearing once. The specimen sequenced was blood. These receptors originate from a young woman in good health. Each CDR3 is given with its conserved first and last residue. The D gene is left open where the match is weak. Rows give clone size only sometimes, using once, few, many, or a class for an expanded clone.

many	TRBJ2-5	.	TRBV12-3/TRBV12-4	CASSHLSMGQETQYF	TGTGCCAGCAGCCACTTATCGATGGGCCAAGAGACCCAGTACTTC
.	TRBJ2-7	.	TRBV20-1	CSASSGKGPGEQYF	TGCAGTGCTTCCAGTGGTAAGGGGCCGGGCGAGCAGTACTTC
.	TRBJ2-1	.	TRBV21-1	CASSSLHGRESINEQFF	TGTGCCAGCAGCTCCCTCCATGGGCGGGAGTCTATTAATGAGCAGTTCTTC
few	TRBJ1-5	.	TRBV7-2	CASSPSTGTNNQPQHF	TGTGCCAGCAGCCCCTCGACCGGGACAAACAATCAGCCCCAGCATTTT
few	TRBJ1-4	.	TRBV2	CASTGETNEKLFF	TGTGCCAGCACTGGGGAAACTAATGAAAAACTGTTTTTT
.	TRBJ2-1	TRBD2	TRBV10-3	CAISPLGGSPYNEQFF	TGTGCCATCAGTCCTCTGGGCGGGAGCCCCTACAATGAGCAGTTCTTC
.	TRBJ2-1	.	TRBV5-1	CASSLGGWAVPDNEQFF	TGCGCCAGCAGCTTGGGGGGGTGGGCAGTTCCGGACAATGAGCAGTTCTTC
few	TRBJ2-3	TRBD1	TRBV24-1	CATSDLGQGGTDTQYF	TGTGCCACCAGTGACTTGGGACAGGGAGGGACAGATACGCAGTATTTT
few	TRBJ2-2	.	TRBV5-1	CASSLEGRGTGELFF	TGCGCCAGCAGCTTGGAGGGAAGGGGCACCGGGGAGCTGTTTTTT
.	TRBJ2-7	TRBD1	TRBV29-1	CSVESDRGGYEQYF	TGCAGCGTTGAAAGCGACAGGGGGGGGTACGAGCAGTACTTC
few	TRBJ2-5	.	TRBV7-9	CASSKAAIQETQYF	TGTGCCAGCAGTAAGGCAGCGATACAAGAGACCCAGTACTTC
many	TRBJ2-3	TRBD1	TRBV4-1	CASSSDRGTTDTQYF	TGCGCCAGCAGCTCTGACAGGGGTACGACAGATACGCAGTATTTT
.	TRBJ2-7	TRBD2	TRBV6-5	CASSSLSGSSNEQYF	TGTGCCAGCAGTTCCCTTAGCGGGAGTAGCAACGAGCAGTACTTC
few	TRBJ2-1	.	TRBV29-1	CSVEEGYGSSYNEQFF	TGCAGCGTTGAGGAGGGCTACGGGAGTTCCTACAATGAGCAGTTCTTC
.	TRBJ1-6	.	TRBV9	CASSPIGGRYNSPLHF	TGTGCCAGCAGCCCCATCGGGGGGCGCTATAATTCACCCCTCCACTTT
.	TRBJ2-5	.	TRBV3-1	CASSPIHPGRETQYF	TGTGCCAGCAGCCCTATTCACCCGGGGAGAGAGACCCAGTACTTC
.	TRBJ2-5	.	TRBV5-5	CASSLVPGKGEQYF	TGTGCCAGCAGCTTGGTTCCGGGGAAGGGTGAGCAGTACTTC
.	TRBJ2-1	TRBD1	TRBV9	CASSVPGTALNEQFF	TGTGCCAGCAGCGTCCCCGGGACAGCCTTAAATGAGCAGTTCTTC
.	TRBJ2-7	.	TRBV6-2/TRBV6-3	CASTSRGRPHYEQYF	TGTGCCAGCACCTCCCGAGGCAGACCACACTACGAGCAGTACTTC
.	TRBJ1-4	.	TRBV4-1	CASSWNSFNEKLFF	TGCGCCAGCAGTTGGAACAGCTTTAATGAAAAACTGTTTTTT
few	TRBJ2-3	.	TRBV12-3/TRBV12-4	CASTSFSSTDTQYF	TGTGCCAGCACCTCATTCTCAAGCACAGATACGCAGTATTTT
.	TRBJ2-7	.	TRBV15	CATNRWDEQYF	TGTGCCACCAACAGGTGGGACGAGCAGTACTTC
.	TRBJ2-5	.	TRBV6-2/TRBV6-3	CASSYYLAEQYF	TGTGCCAGCAGTTATTATTTGGCTGAGCAGTACTTC
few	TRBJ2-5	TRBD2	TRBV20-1	CSGGGGFETQYF	TGCAGTGGCGGGGGGGGTTTTGAGACCCAGTACTTC
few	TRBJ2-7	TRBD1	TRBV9	CASSFRDRNNEQYF	TGTGCCAGCAGTTTCCGGGACAGGAATAACGAGCAGTACTTC
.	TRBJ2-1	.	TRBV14	CASSYRDPPYNEQFF	TGTGCCAGCAGCTACAGGGACCCTCCTTACAATGAGCAGTTCTTC
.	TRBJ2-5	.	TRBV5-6	CASTPPGPQETQYF	TGTGCCAGCACCCCCCCGGGACCCCAAGAGACCCAGTACTTC
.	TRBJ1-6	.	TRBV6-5	CASSDRETGNSPLHF	TGTGCCAGCAGTGATCGGGAAACAGGGAATTCACCCCTCCACTTT
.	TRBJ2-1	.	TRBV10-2	CASRSSGGSGYEQFF	TGCGCCAGCCGGAGCTCCGGAGGTAGTGGCTACGAGCAGTTCTTC
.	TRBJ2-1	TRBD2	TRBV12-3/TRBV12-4	CASSPIYLMTSGNSEQFF	TGTGCCAGCAGTCCGATATACCTCATGACTAGCGGGAACAGTGAGCAGTTCTTC
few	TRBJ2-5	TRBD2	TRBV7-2	CASSVSGGETQYF	TGTGCCAGCAGCGTTAGCGGGGGGGAGACCCAGTACTTC
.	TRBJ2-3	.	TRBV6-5	CASNRVGGWVSDTQYF	TGTGCCAGCAATCGGGTAGGGGGTTGGGTGTCAGATACGCAGTATTTT
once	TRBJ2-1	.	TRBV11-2	CASSLVTRPIVPGQFF	TGTGCCAGCAGCTTAGTCACCAGGCCTATCGTCCCAGGGCAGTTCTTC
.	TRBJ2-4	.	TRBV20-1	CSARNYLGTKADIQYF	TGCAGTGCTAGGAATTACCTCGGGACGAAGGCGGACATTCAGTACTTC
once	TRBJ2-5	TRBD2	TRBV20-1	CSAPRLAGGGETQYF	TGCAGTGCCCCCAGACTAGCGGGGGGCGGAGAGACCCAGTACTTC
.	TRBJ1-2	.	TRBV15	CATSATIQGGGYTF	TGTGCCACCAGCGCCACCATACAGGGTGGGGGCTACACCTTC
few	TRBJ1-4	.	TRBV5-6	CASRLRDLGEKLFF	TGTGCCAGCAGGCTCCGGGACCTAGGGGAAAAACTGTTTTTT
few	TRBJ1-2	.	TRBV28	CASITRGGYTF	TGTGCCAGCATTACAAGGGGGGGCTACACCTTC
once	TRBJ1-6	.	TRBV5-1	CASNSTGTGDSPLHF	TGCGCCAGCAACTCCACCGGGACTGGGGACTCACCCCTCCACTTT
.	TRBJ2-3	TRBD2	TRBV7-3	CASSRKGLAGLNTDTQYF	TGTGCCAGCAGCCGAAAGGGACTAGCGGGGCTAAACACAGATACGCAGTATTTT
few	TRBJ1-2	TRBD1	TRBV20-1	CSARAGTGGRKGYGYTF	TGCAGTGCTAGGGCCGGGACAGGGGGCAGGAAGGGCTATGGCTACACCTTC
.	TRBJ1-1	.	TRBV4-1	CASSQGRARGVTEAFF	TGCGCCAGCAGCCAAGGTCGTGCCCGTGGTGTCACTGAAGCTTTCTTT
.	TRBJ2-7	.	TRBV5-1	CASSLGGQTGTQQYF	TGCGCCAGCAGCTTGGGGGGTCAGACGGGGACCCAGCAGTACTTC
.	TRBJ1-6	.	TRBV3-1	CASSQRGWGVVSSPLHF	TGTGCCAGCAGCCAACGCGGGTGGGGGGTCGTAAGTTCACCCCTCCACTTT
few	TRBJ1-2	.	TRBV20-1	CSARAGVANYGYTF	TGCAGTGCTAGAGCGGGGGTAGCTAACTATGGCTACACCTTC